The 13 T cell receptor beta chains listed next were all sequenced from one sample in a study of identical twins' blood T cells. TCRdb re-derived calls from the 5' RACE reads in MiXCR, one entry per CDR3 protein. The sample contains 350,000 to 450,000 distinct CDR3 sequences, roughly 31% of which appear only once. The sequenced sample was PBMCs. Receptors were obtained from a woman aged 18 to 50 in good health.

Here the CDR3 DNA reads TGCAGTGTGAGAGAGCAGCACAAAAACATTCAGTACTTC. Amino acids: CSVREQHKNIQYF. The chain links TRBV20-1 to TRBJ2-4; D gene uncertain. The CDR3 totals 13 residues. Germline V gene sequence: CDR1 DFQATT, CDR2 SNEGSKA (reference sequence). V lost 7 bases and J lost 3, with 13 bases in between.

The V call is TRBV20-1, the J call TRBJ1-1; the D is unclear. Germline CDR1 DFQATT, CDR2 SNEGSKA (reference sequence). V gave up 5 bases and J gave up 0 bases, with 10 bases separating them. CDR3 length: 13 residues. This CDR3 is CSALPVLNTEAFF. The CDR3 DNA reads as TGCAGTGCTCTCCCCGTGCTGAACACTGAAGCTTTCTTT.

The gene calls are TRBV2 and TRBJ1-2; D may be TRBD1 (5 bases). The germline V and J ends were trimmed by 3 bases and 8 bases, with 10 bases remaining between them. CDR1 and CDR2 (germline): SNHLY, FYNNEI. The CDR3 has 12 residues. In DNA, the CDR3 is TGTGCCAGCAGTGAGGCAGGGAAAGGCTACACCTTC. Translation gives CASSEAGKGYTF.

Here the CDR3 DNA reads TGTGCCATCAGTGCTGGAAGCCCGCGCACCGGGGAGCTGTTTTTT. Its translation: CAISAGSPRTGELFF. The chain employs TRBV10-3 and TRBJ2-2; D is unclear. CDR1 and CDR2 (germline): ENHRY, SYGVKD. Trimming removed 4 bases at V and 4 bases at J, with 13 bases between. This CDR3 region has 15 residues.

A note on this clonotype: The junction shows a germline mismatch at one end, possibly a read error. The CDR3 region is CSVGAVELLAF. CDR3 in DNA: TGCAGCGTTGGGGCAGTGGAACTACTCGCCTTC. V and J are TRBV29-1 and TRBJ1-2; D is unresolved. Germline lookup yields CDR1 SQVTM and CDR2 ANQGSEA. This CDR3 is 11 amino acids long.

This clonotype was observed a few times. The chain uses TRBV29-1 and TRBJ2-1; D gene ambiguous. Germline CDR1 is SQVTM and CDR2 is ANQGSEA. CDR3 size: 12 residues. V was trimmed by 7 bases and J by 4 bases, leaving 11 bases between them. This CDR3 is CSARWDYNEQFF. The CDR3, as DNA: TGCAGCGCAAGATGGGATTACAATGAGCAGTTCTTC.

The chain is built from TRBV20-1 and TRBJ1-1; D not certain. The V gene lost 5 bases and the J gene lost 0 bases, with 10 bases spanning the gap. CDR3 size: 13 residues. Looked up from germline, CDR1 is DFQATT and CDR2 is SNEGSKA (reference sequence). Written as DNA, the CDR3 is TGCAGTGCTGCCGGGCCCTTGAACACTGAAGCTTTCTTT. This sequence encodes CSAAGPLNTEAFF.

This clonotype was recorded a few times. This chain joins TRBV20-1 and TRBJ1-2, with a tentative D call TRBD1 (6 bases). The CDR3 has 13 amino acids. Between the trimmed V and J ends, which lost 5 bases and 3 bases, there was a span of 13 bases. From germline, CDR1 is DFQATT and CDR2 SNEGSKA (reference sequence). In DNA form, the CDR3 reads TGCAGTGCTCATCAAACAGGGTACTATGGCTACACCTTC. Its protein is CSAHQTGYYGYTF.

In its sample, this clonotype was seen a few times. This chain links TRBV29-1 with TRBJ2-1; D ambiguous. Germline lookup yields CDR1 SQVTM and CDR2 ANQGSEA. Between the trimmed V and J ends, which lost 4 bases and 10 bases, there was a span of 11 bases. The length of the CDR3 is 11 residues. The CDR3 nucleotides are TGCAGCGTTGCCCGCAGTGGGGAGCAGTTCTTC. Residues: CSVARSGEQFF.

A few counts support this clonotype. The genes are TRBV6-6 and TRBJ1-5, with D unclear. V lost 6 bases to trimming and J lost 4 bases, with 13 bases between them. CDR3 length equals 14 residues. Germline V lookup: CDR1 MNHNY, CDR2 SVGAGI (reference sequence). CDR3 loop: CASSGGRRNQPQHF. CDR3 DNA sequence: TGTGCCAGCAGCGGTGGACGGAGGAATCAGCCCCAGCATTTT.

Concerning this clonotype itself: The junction differs from germline at one of its ends, possibly a read error. This chain links TRBV6-5 with TRBJ2-3; TRBD2 might be the D (6 bases). Per germline, CDR1 MNHEY and CDR2 SVGAGI. The CDR3 runs to 13 residues. The CDR3 DNA reads as TGTGCCAGCAGTTACACTAGCAGAGATACGCAGTATTTT. Translation: CASSYTSRDTQYF.

This clonotype occurred many times. The V and J genes are TRBV29-1 and TRBJ1-4; D unclear. The length of the CDR3 is 14 residues. The germline V gene encodes CDR1 SQVTM and CDR2 ANQGSEA. V was clipped by 6 bases and J by 0 bases, with 11 bases between them. The chain's CDR3 is CSVQKGTTNEKLFF. For the CDR3, the DNA is TGCAGCGTCCAAAAAGGGACAACTAATGAAAAACTGTTTTTT.

This clonotype was counted between two and nine times. The chain is built from TRBV20-1 and TRBJ2-5; 7 nucleotides match TRBD2. Trimming took 5 bases from V and 1 from J; bases not matched to a gene: 4. This CDR3 is built from 13 residues. Germline CDR1 is DFQATT and CDR2 is SNEGSKA (reference sequence). CDR3 DNA: TGCAGTGCTCGGGACTACTCCCAAGAGACCCAGTACTTC. Amino acid sequence: CSARDYSQETQYF.